One and the same sample provided the 20 T cell receptor beta chains below, sequenced in a study of blood T cell repertoires in COVID-19. Assay: immunoSEQ multiplex PCR; the TCRdb copy retains only in-frame clones and omits some. The sample has 200,000 to 250,000 clones, about 90% seen once. The sequencing input was peripheral blood. The source is a man aged 25-45 years with acute or convalescent COVID-19.

The rearrangement joins TRBV19 to TRBJ2-2; no clear D. CDR1 and CDR2 from the germline V gene are LNHDA and SQIVND (reference sequence). Trimming cost V 3 bases and J 4 bases, with 6 bases left between them. The CDR3 sequence is 13 residues long. The CDR3 coding sequence is TGTGCCAGTAGTATGTCGGTCACCGGGGAGCTGTTTTTT. It codes for CASSMSVTGELFF.

The rearrangement joins TRBV5-4 to TRBJ2-7, with 7 bases lining up with TRBD1. The CDR3 consists of 14 residues. The junction had 6 bases not matched to a gene; V was cut back by 2 bases and J by 4 bases. CDR1 is SGHNT, CDR2 YYREEE, per germline (reference sequence). In DNA form, the CDR3 reads TGTGCCAGCAGCTTTGGGACAGTCGGGTACGAGCAGTACTTC. This encodes CASSFGTVGYEQYF.

This chain links TRBV20-1 with TRBJ2-4; 7 nucleotides match TRBD1. The CDR3 contains 15 residues. Germline assignment: CDR1 DFQATT and CDR2 SNEGSKA (reference sequence). The ends lost 3 bases at V and 1 base at J; junction bases unmatched: 6. Here the CDR3 reads CSASYRGLAKNIQYF. CDR3 coding DNA: TGCAGTGCTAGTTACAGGGGTCTCGCCAAAAACATTCAGTACTTC.

CDR3 protein: CASSDQAVTEAFF. In nucleotides, the CDR3 is TGTGCCAGCAGTGATCAGGCTGTCACTGAAGCTTTCTTT. V is TRBV6-1 and J is TRBJ1-1; D not certain. Trimming stripped 3 bases from V and 4 bases from J, with 9 bases between. The CDR3 has 13 amino acids. Per germline, CDR1 MNHNS and CDR2 SASEGT.

J is TRBJ2-1 and V is TRBV15; 9 bases map to TRBD2. Germline CDR1 reads LNHNV; CDR2 reads YYDKDF (reference sequence). The CDR3 sequence is 15 residues long. The J segment lost 9 bases and the V segment lost 6 bases, leaving 12 bases of the junction unmatched. The CDR3 nucleotides read TGTGCCACCAGAGATCCCCGCCTACTAGCGGGTGAGCAGTTCTTC. It codes for CATRDPRLLAGEQFF.

This rearrangement joins TRBV5-1 to TRBJ2-5; 8 bases map to TRBD1. Per the germline V gene, CDR1 is SGHRS and CDR2 is YFSETQ. CDR3 length: 13 amino acids. V lost 6 bases to trimming and J lost 4 bases; unmatched junction nucleotides: 5. This CDR3 reads CASTQGAGETQYF. As DNA, the CDR3 is TGCGCCAGCACCCAGGGGGCAGGAGAGACCCAGTACTTC.

The chain links TRBV28 to TRBJ2-7; TRBD2 matches at 14 bases. Germline CDR1 reads MDHEN; CDR2 reads SYDVKM. The CDR3 length is 16 residues. V shed 5 bases and J 4 bases; nucleotides not matched to a gene: 7. CDR3 coding DNA: TGTGCCAGCAGTCCCCCTAGACTAGCGGGGGGGTACGAGCAGTACTTC. Amino acids: CASSPPRLAGGYEQYF.

This chain uses TRBV30 with TRBJ2-5; 12 bases are shared with TRBD2. The CDR3 sequence is 15 residues long. Germline V gene lookup returns CDR1 GTSNPN and CDR2 SVGIG (reference sequence). V shed 4 bases, J shed 4 bases, and the junction held 7 bases outside the gene matches. The CDR3 here is CAWNLAGGPGETQYF. CDR3 DNA sequence: TGTGCCTGGAACCTAGCGGGAGGGCCTGGAGAGACCCAGTACTTC. Complete variable domain (other parts from reference TRBV30 and TRBJ2-5): SQTIHQWPATLVQPVGSPLSLECTVEGTSNPNLYWYRQAAGRGLQLLFYSVGIGQISSEVPQNLSASRPQDRQFILSSKKLLLSDSGFYLCAWNLAGGPGETQYFGPGTRLLVL.

The V gene is TRBV4-2, the J gene TRBJ2-3, with a possible D match to TRBD2 (6 bases). Trimming took 1 base from V and 1 from J, leaving 12 bases between them. The CDR3 sequence is 16 residues long. In germline, CDR1 is LGHNA, CDR2 YNFKEQ. The CDR3 region is CASSQVLALGTDTQYF. CDR3 nucleotides: TGTGCCAGCAGCCAAGTTCTAGCGTTAGGCACAGATACGCAGTATTTT.

This clone appeared once. The rearrangement joins TRBV6-6 to TRBJ2-3, with 8 nucleotides matching TRBD2. V lost 6 bases and J lost 4; bases outside the gene matches: 9. Germline CDR1 is MNHNY and CDR2 is SVGAGI (reference sequence). This CDR3 comprises 15 residues. CDR3 region: CASSSRGLGADTQYF. DNA for the CDR3: TGTGCCAGCAGCTCCCGGGGACTAGGGGCAGATACGCAGTATTTT.

This sequence joins TRBV28 and TRBJ2-2; D is possibly TRBD1 (5 bases). The CDR3 contains 14 residues. V lost 3 bases to trimming and J lost 6 bases, with 11 bases between them. Germline CDR1 is MDHEN and CDR2 is SYDVKM. The DNA for the CDR3 is TGTGCCAGCAGTTTTTTGGGGCATGCCGGGGAGCTGTTTTTT. Its translation: CASSFLGHAGELFF.

This clone appeared a single time. The J gene is TRBJ2-1, the V gene TRBV29-1, with no clear D. This CDR3 contains 14 residues. Trimming shortened V by 4 bases and J by 0 bases, and 10 bases separated the two germline ends. Looked up from germline, CDR1 is SQVTM and CDR2 is ANQGSEA. The CDR3 is CSVVLWSSYNEQFF. The DNA for the CDR3 is TGCAGCGTTGTCCTGTGGAGCTCCTACAATGAGCAGTTCTTC.

This sequence joins TRBV19 and TRBJ1-2, with 10 positions matching TRBD1. CDR1 LNHDA and CDR2 SQIVND come from the germline V gene (reference sequence). The junction had 6 bases not matched to a gene; V was cut back by 5 bases and J by 3 bases. This CDR3 has 15 amino acids. The CDR3 spells CASSPGTGAYYGYTF. DNA for the CDR3: TGTGCCAGTAGTCCTGGGACAGGGGCGTACTATGGCTACACCTTC.

The chain is built from TRBV5-1 and TRBJ2-3; 10 bases agree with TRBD2. The CDR3 has 18 amino acids. Germline V CDR1 and CDR2: SGHRS, YFSETQ. Trimming cost V 3 bases and J 0 bases; bases outside gene matches: 10. In DNA, the CDR3 is TGCGCCAGCAGCTCCCGACTAGCGGGTAGTACTAGCACAGATACGCAGTATTTT. Translating it yields CASSSRLAGSTSTDTQYF.

V gene TRBV5-1 combines with J gene TRBJ2-1; 8 bases are a match to TRBD2. Germline values: CDR1 SGHRS, CDR2 YFSETQ. The CDR3 loop spans 14 amino acids. With 5 bases clipped from V and 6 bases from J, the junction kept 7 bases outside the gene matches. The CDR3 region has the DNA TGCGCCAGCAGACGGCTAGCGGGTATCAATGAGCAGTTCTTC. Translation gives CASRRLAGINEQFF.

This chain links TRBV28 with TRBJ2-3, with 8 bases identical to TRBD2. Per germline, CDR1 MDHEN and CDR2 SYDVKM. The CDR3 has 13 residues. With 5 bases clipped from V and 4 bases from J, the junction kept 2 bases outside the gene matches. In DNA form, the CDR3 reads TGTGCCAGCAGTCGGGGGGGGGCAGATACGCAGTATTTT. Its protein is CASSRGGADTQYF. The variable domain in full, completed from reference TRBV28 and TRBJ2-3, reads DVKVTQSSRYLVKRTGEKVFLECVQDMDHENMFWYRQDPGLGLRLIYFSYDVKMKEKGDIPEGYSVSREKKERFSLILESASTNQTSMYLCASSRGGADTQYFGPGTRLTVL.

The chain joins TRBV28 to TRBJ2-2; D is ambiguous. Germline V lookup: CDR1 MDHEN, CDR2 SYDVKM. Trimming stripped 6 bases from V and 0 bases from J, with 17 bases between. The CDR3 totals 17 residues. CDR3 sequence: CASRERLASTNTGELFF. DNA of the CDR3: TGTGCCAGCAGGGAGAGACTGGCCAGTACGAACACCGGGGAGCTGTTTTTT. Based on the CDR3 plus reference TRBV28 and TRBJ2-2, the full variable domain is DVKVTQSSRYLVKRTGEKVFLECVQDMDHENMFWYRQDPGLGLRLIYFSYDVKMKEKGDIPEGYSVSREKKERFSLILESASTNQTSMYLCASRERLASTNTGELFFGEGSRLTVL.

This clone was detected once. This chain links TRBV4-1 with TRBJ1-6; possible D gene TRBD1, 5 bases. The CDR3 spans 15 residues. The germline gives CDR1 MGHRA, CDR2 YSYEKL. Trimming pared 1 base from V and 10 bases from J, leaving 14 bases between. The CDR3 sequence: CASSQGNLRGSPLHF. CDR3 sequence (DNA): TGCGCCAGCAGCCAAGGGAACTTAAGGGGATCACCCCTCCACTTT.

CDR3 coding DNA: TGTGCCAGCAGGCCGGGACTAGGTTTCTACGAGCAGTACTTC. Amino acid sequence: CASRPGLGFYEQYF. The chain carries TRBV6-5 and TRBJ2-7; 8 bases line up with TRBD2. The junction had 7 bases not matched to a gene; V was cut back by 6 bases and J by 3 bases. Germline-derived CDR1 and CDR2 are MNHEY and SVGAGI. The CDR3 length is 14 residues.

The J gene is TRBJ2-7, the V gene TRBV6-4; 8 bases agree with TRBD1. Germline V CDR1 and CDR2: MRHNA, SNTAGT. The CDR3 extends over 16 amino acids. V was clipped by 1 base and J by 5 bases; unmatched bases: 10. The DNA for the CDR3 is TGTGCCAGCAGTGACTGTCCCGGACAGGGTGAGGACGAGCAGTACTTC. It is translated as CASSDCPGQGEDEQYF.